The table lists the clone carrying this T cell receptor beta chain with a few counts. The antigen is not known. Uncontrolled infections, other autoimmune diseases, pregnancy or lactation led to exclusion of patients. These data come from a study of T cells in Graves' hyperthyroidism and ophthalmopathy. Regarding the study as a whole: The blood repertoire included most of the expanded thyroid clonotypes above 0.001.

CDR3 length: 15 amino acids. Germline V gives CDR1 LGHNA, CDR2 YNFKEQ. Trimming cost V 0 bases and J 5 bases; bases outside gene matches: 1. The investigators amplified TCR beta CDR3 regions from RNA transcripts. TCR CDR3 underwent first-round RT-PCR with the HTBI primer set. MiXCR was run by TCRdb on the multiplex PCR reads, yielding one entry per CDR3 protein. Here the sample spans 550,000 to 600,000 distinct CDR3 sequences, approximately 15% being singletons. The J gene is TRBJ2-1, the V gene TRBV4-2, with 10 bases that match TRBD2. The TCR originated in a woman aged 18 to 35 with Graves' ophthalmopathy. The specimen was blood. CDR3 protein: CASSQDLAGDNEQFF. The CDR3 DNA follows: TGTGCCAGCAGCCAAGATCTAGCGGGAGACAATGAGCAGTTCTTC.